This TCR beta chain was retrieved from a study of shared clonotypes between healthy human individuals. The assay was immunoSEQ multiplex PCR, and TCRdb's table has in-frame clones only and misses some. The data contain some 480,000 clones, roughly 85% of them singletons. Per the germline V gene, CDR1 is MDHEN and CDR2 is SYDVKM. Trimming removed 6 bases at V and 4 bases at J, with 12 bases between. The CDR3 runs to 13 residues. The specimen sequenced was PBMCs. The origin of this receptor is a woman in her forties in good health. Some clones in this sample may be carry-over from other donors' samples. The rearrangement uses TRBV28 and TRBJ1-2; D is undetermined. The DNA for the CDR3 is TGTGCCAGCAGGACCGGGCCAGCCTATGGCTACACCTTC. Residues: CASRTGPAYGYTF.